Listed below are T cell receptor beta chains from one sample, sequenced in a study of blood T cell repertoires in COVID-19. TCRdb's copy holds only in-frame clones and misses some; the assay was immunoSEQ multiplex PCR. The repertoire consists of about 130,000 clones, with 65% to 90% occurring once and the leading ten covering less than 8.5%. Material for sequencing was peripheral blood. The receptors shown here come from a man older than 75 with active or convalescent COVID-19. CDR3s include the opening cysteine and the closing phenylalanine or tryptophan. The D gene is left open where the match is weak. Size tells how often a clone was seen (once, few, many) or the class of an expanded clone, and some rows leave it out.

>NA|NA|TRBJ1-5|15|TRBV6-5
CASSPFVGEGQPQHF
TGTGCCAGCAGCCCGTTTGTAGGGGAAGGTCAGCCCCAGCATTTT
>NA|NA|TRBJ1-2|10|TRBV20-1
CSASQGGYTF
TGCAGTGCTAGTCAGGGAGGTTACACCTTC
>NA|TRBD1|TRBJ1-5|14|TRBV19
CASSYQGAGQPQHF
TGTGCCAGTAGTTATCAGGGGGCTGGTCAGCCCCAGCATTTT
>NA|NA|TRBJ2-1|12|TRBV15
CATSGSRERGFF
TGTGCCACCAGCGGAAGTCGGGAGAGGGGGTTCTTC
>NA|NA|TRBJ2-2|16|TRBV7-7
CASSLVGGPGTGELFF
TGTGCCAGCAGCTTAGTGGGCGGGCCGGGGACCGGGGAGCTGTTTTTT
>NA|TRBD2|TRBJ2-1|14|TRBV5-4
CASSLDGGADEQFF
TGTGCCAGCAGCTTGGACGGGGGGGCGGATGAGCAGTTCTTC
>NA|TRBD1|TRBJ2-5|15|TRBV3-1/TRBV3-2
CASSQATGAQETQYF
TGTGCCAGCAGCCAGGCAACAGGGGCCCAAGAGACCCAGTACTTC
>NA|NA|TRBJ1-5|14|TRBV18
CASSLETGSQPQHF
TGTGCCAGCTCACTCGAGACGGGGTCGCAGCCCCAGCATTTT
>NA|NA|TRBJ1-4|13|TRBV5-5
CASSLEPGRKLFF
TGTGCCAGCAGCTTGGAGCCAGGTAGAAAACTGTTTTTT
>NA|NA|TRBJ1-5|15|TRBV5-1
CASSSGEVGNQPQHF
TGCGCCAGCAGCTCGGGAGAGGTCGGCAATCAGCCCCAGCATTTT
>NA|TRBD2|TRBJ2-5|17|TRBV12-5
CASGPGLAGVLGETQYF
TGTGCTAGTGGACCCGGACTAGCGGGAGTGTTAGGAGAGACCCAGTACTTC
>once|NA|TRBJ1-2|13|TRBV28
CASSPPVLRGYTF
TGTGCCAGCAGTCCACCCGTATTGCGAGGCTACACCTTC
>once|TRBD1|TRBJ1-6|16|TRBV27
CASSYPDRGRNSPLHF
TGTGCCAGCAGTTACCCCGACAGGGGCCGGAACTCACCCCTCCACTTT
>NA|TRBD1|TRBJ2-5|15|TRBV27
CASSQGTGGQETQYF
TGTGCCAGCAGTCAAGGGACAGGGGGCCAAGAGACCCAGTACTTC
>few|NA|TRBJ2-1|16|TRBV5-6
CASSYTGPSSYNEQFF
TGTGCCAGCAGTTATACAGGGCCGAGCTCCTACAATGAGCAGTTCTTC
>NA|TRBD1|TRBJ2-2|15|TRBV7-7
CASSKGQGFPGELFF
TGTGCCAGCAGCAAGGGACAGGGGTTCCCCGGGGAGCTGTTTTTT
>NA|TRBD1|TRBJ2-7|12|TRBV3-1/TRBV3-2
CASSRDRREQYF
TGTGCCAGCAGCCGGGACAGGCGCGAGCAGTACTTC
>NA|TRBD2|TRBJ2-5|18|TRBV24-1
CATSDPVPTSGRGETQYF
TGTGCCACCAGTGATCCAGTCCCGACTAGCGGGAGAGGAGAGACCCAGTACTTC
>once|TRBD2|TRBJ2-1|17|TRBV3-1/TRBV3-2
CASSQEGGGAVHNEQFF
TGTGCCAGCAGCCAAGAGGGCGGGGGGGCGGTCCACAATGAGCAGTTCTTC
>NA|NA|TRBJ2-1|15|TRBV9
CASSVLASTYNEQFF
TGTGCCAGCAGCGTACTTGCGTCAACTTACAATGAGCAGTTCTTC
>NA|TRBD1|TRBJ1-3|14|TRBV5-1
CASSLGDSGNTIYF
TGCGCCAGCAGCTTGGGGGACAGTGGAAACACCATATATTTT
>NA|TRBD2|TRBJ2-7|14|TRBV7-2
CASSLVGGIHEQYF
TGTGCCAGCAGCTTAGTGGGGGGGATCCACGAGCAGTACTTC
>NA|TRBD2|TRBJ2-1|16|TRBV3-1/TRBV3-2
CASSSRGAGYYNEQFF
TGTGCCAGCAGCTCGCGGGGGGCGGGATATTACAATGAGCAGTTCTTC
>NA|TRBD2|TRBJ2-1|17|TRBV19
CASSSGLAGGPYNEQFF
TGTGCCAGTAGTTCCGGACTAGCGGGAGGTCCCTACAATGAGCAGTTCTTC
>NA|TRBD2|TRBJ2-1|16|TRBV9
CASRSLTSGSYNEQFF
TGTGCCAGCAGGTCTCTGACTAGCGGGTCCTACAATGAGCAGTTCTTC
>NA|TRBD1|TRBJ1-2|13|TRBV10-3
CAITWDSNYGYTF
TGTGCCATCACATGGGACAGTAATTATGGCTACACCTTC
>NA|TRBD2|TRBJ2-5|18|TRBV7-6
CASSLAWASGGVSETQYF
TGTGCCAGCAGCTTAGCGTGGGCTAGCGGGGGGGTTTCAGAGACCCAGTACTTC
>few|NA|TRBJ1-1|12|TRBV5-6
CASSYGGTEAFF
TGTGCCAGCAGCTATGGCGGGACGGAAGCTTTCTTT
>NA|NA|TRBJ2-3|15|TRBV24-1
CATSDRRGNTDTQYF
TGTGCCACCAGTGACCGCCGAGGGAACACAGATACGCAGTATTTT
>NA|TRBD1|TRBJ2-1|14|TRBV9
CASSVGQGNNEQFF
TGTGCCAGCAGCGTAGGACAGGGTAACAATGAGCAGTTCTTC
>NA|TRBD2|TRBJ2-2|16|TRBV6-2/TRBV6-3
CASSLGGDTHTGELFF
TGTGCCAGCAGCCTCGGGGGGGATACTCACACCGGGGAGCTGTTTTTT
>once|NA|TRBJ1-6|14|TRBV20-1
CSASIGTNNSPLHF
TGCAGTGCTAGTATCGGTACGAATAATTCACCCCTCCACTTT
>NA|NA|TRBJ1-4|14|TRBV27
CASSLRGIGEKLFF
TGTGCCAGCAGTTTACGGGGGATTGGAGAAAAACTGTTTTTT
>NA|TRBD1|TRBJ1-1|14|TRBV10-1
CASSGGQGLRQAFF
TGCGCCAGCAGTGGGGGACAGGGCCTTAGACAAGCTTTCTTT
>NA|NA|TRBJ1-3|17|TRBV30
CAWSRGGRHSSGNTIYF
TGTGCCTGGAGTAGGGGGGGCAGACACAGCTCTGGAAACACCATATATTTT
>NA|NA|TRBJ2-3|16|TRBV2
CASSPLASVPTDTQYF
TGTGCCAGCAGTCCCCTAGCGTCGGTCCCCACAGATACGCAGTATTTT
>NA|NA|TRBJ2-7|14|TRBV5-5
CASRLQGSFYEQYF
TGTGCCAGCAGGCTACAGGGTTCTTTCTACGAGCAGTACTTC
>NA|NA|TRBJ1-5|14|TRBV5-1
CASSPGGGNQPQHF
TGCGCCAGCAGCCCTGGGGGCGGCAATCAGCCCCAGCATTTT
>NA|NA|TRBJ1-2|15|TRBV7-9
CASSLNKGADYGYTF
TGTGCCAGCAGCTTAAATAAAGGGGCGGACTATGGCTACACCTTC
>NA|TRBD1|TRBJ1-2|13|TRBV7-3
CASSPGGSYGYTF
TGTGCCAGCAGCCCAGGGGGAAGCTATGGCTACACCTTC
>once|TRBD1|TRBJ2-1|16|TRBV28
CASSLFRQGAGNEQFF
TGTGCCAGCAGTTTATTTAGACAGGGGGCGGGTAATGAGCAGTTCTTC
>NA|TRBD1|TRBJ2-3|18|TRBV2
CASTPRGSPGGTSDTQYF
TGTGCCAGCACCCCTAGGGGTAGTCCAGGGGGCACCTCAGATACGCAGTATTTT